Following are 30 T cell receptor beta chains from one sample sequenced in a study of T-cell memory formation after mild COVID-19. One entry per CDR3 protein, called by TCRdb with MiXCR from the 5' RACE reads. Among 180,000 or so distinct CDR3 sequences, approximately 10% were seen once, and the ten largest hold around 3.8%. The specimen was PBMCs or a T cell subset sorted from them (not recorded which). Receptors originate from a man aged 18 to 35 who had mild COVID-19 (a few samples of this study predate the infection). Cell type and time point are not known.

This clonotype has only a few counts. The chain uses TRBV5-1 and TRBJ1-6; perhaps TRBD1 as D (6 bases). There are 12 residues in the CDR3. Trimming removed 3 bases from V and 14 bases from J, with 12 bases in between. Germline assignment: CDR1 SGHRS and CDR2 YFSETQ. CDR3 loop: CASSYVGGALHF. CDR3 coding DNA: TGCGCCAGCAGCTATGTCGGGGGCGCCCTCCACTTT.

With regard to this clonotype: Since the CDR3 does not end with the conserved phenylalanine or tryptophan, this likely comes from a read error. This chain uses TRBV20-1 with TRBJ1-2, with D uncertain. This CDR3 has 8 residues. Germline CDR1 reads DFQATT; CDR2 reads SNEGSKA (reference sequence). Trimming shortened V by 7 bases and J by 7 bases, and 4 bases separated the two germline ends. The CDR3 bases are TGCAGTGTTCCTGGCTACACCCTC. This encodes CSVPGYTL.

V is TRBV6-6 and J is TRBJ2-5; the D gene is possibly TRBD1 (5 bases). The CDR3 has 15 residues. V lost 5 bases and J 0 bases, leaving 13 bases between the germline ends. Per the germline V gene, CDR1 is MNHNY and CDR2 is SVGAGI (reference sequence). The chain's CDR3 is CASSHLNRNQETQYF. The CDR3 DNA reads TGTGCCAGCAGTCACCTAAACAGGAACCAAGAGACCCAGTACTTC.

The chain links TRBV2 to TRBJ2-5; unclear D gene. The V gene lost 3 bases and the J gene lost 1 base, with 6 bases spanning the gap. Germline-derived CDR1 and CDR2 are SNHLY and FYNNEI. The CDR3 has 13 residues. The CDR3 DNA reads as TGTGCCAGCAGTGACCGAGTCCAAGAGACCCAGTACTTC. Protein product: CASSDRVQETQYF.

This clonotype has a handful of counts. The chain couples TRBV2 to TRBJ1-5; TRBD1 matches at 9 bases. After removal of 4 bases from V and 5 bases from J, the junction contained 9 bases not matched to a gene. Germline assignment: CDR1 SNHLY and CDR2 FYNNEI. This CDR3 spans 16 amino acids. Written as DNA, the CDR3 is TGTGCCAGCAGTGGGGGACAGGGTATTGTGGATCAGCCCCAGCATTTT. Its protein is CASSGGQGIVDQPQHF.

This sequence joins TRBV4-3 and TRBJ2-3; D is uncertain. The CDR3 is made up of 14 amino acids. Germline V gene sequence: CDR1 LGHNA, CDR2 YSLEER. V was trimmed by 0 bases and J by 3 bases, leaving 7 bases between them. CDR3 residues: CASSQEAFTDTQYF. Here the CDR3 DNA reads TGCGCCAGCAGCCAAGAAGCCTTTACAGATACGCAGTATTTT.

This clonotype was picked up a small number of times. The V and J genes are TRBV6-1 and TRBJ1-1, with TRBD1 matching over 10 bases. Germline CDR1 reads MNHNS; CDR2 reads SASEGT. The J segment lost 1 base and the V segment lost 6 bases, leaving 11 bases of the junction unmatched. The CDR3 extends over 17 amino acids. CDR3 residues: CASSRWGTGDSNTEAFF. The CDR3 region has the DNA TGTGCCAGCAGCCGCTGGGGGACAGGGGATTCGAACACTGAAGCTTTCTTT.

The gene calls are TRBV4-2 and TRBJ1-3; no reliable D call. The germline V and J ends were trimmed by 0 bases and 0 bases, with 9 bases remaining between them. The CDR3 length is 16 residues. CDR1 and CDR2 from the germline V gene are LGHNA and YNFKEQ. The CDR3 protein is CASSQEVSGSGNTIYF. As DNA, the CDR3 is TGTGCCAGCAGCCAAGAGGTTTCAGGCTCTGGAAACACCATATATTTT.

The chain is built from TRBV7-2 and TRBJ1-6; TRBD1 matches 9 bases. This CDR3 has 16 residues. In germline, CDR1 is SGHTA, CDR2 FQGNSA. Unmatched junction bases numbered 4, after V lost 5 bases and J lost 2 bases. The chain's CDR3 is CASSPRTGAYNSPLHF. CDR3 nucleotides: TGTGCCAGCAGCCCGCGGACAGGGGCCTATAATTCACCCCTCCACTTT.

CDR3 in amino acids: CASSQERTGSTEAFF. CDR3 nucleotides: TGCGCCAGCAGCCAAGAGCGGACAGGGAGCACTGAAGCTTTCTTT. The rearrangement uses TRBV4-3 and TRBJ1-1, with 8 bases fitting TRBD1. After removal of 0 bases from V and 4 bases from J, the junction contained 4 bases not matched to a gene. Germline V gene sequence: CDR1 LGHNA, CDR2 YSLEER. The CDR3 sequence is 15 residues long.

This clonotype was seen a handful of times. The CDR3 nucleotides are TGTGCCAGCACCTTACAAGAGACCCAGTACTTC. Amino acid sequence: CASTLQETQYF. This sequence joins TRBV2 and TRBJ2-5; D gene unclear. The CDR3 loop spans 11 amino acids. Per the germline V gene, CDR1 is SNHLY and CDR2 is FYNNEI. V was pared by 7 bases and J by 2 bases, with 5 bases between.

V is TRBV12-3 or TRBV12-4 and J is TRBJ1-1, with a weak D call TRBD1 (5 bases). The ends were cut back, 6 bases at V and 4 bases at J, with 18 bases in the middle. This CDR3 contains 15 residues. CDR3 loop: CASRPLIGAGTEAFF. For the CDR3, the DNA is TGTGCCAGCAGACCCCTCATTGGGGCGGGCACTGAAGCTTTCTTT.

The V and J genes are TRBV5-1 and TRBJ2-1, with a possible D match to TRBD1 (5 bases). The CDR3 runs 13 residues. The V and J ends lost 2 bases and 7 bases respectively, with 10 bases between them. CDR1 is SGHRS, CDR2 YFSETQ, per germline. CDR3 DNA: TGCGCCAGCAGCTTAGACAGACCGAATGAGCAGTTCTTC. This encodes CASSLDRPNEQFF.

This clonotype showed up just a few times. CDR3 nucleotide sequence: TGCGCCAGCAGACCGCGAACCGGGATGAACACTGAAGCTTTCTTT. This codes for CASRPRTGMNTEAFF. The J gene is TRBJ1-1, the V gene TRBV4-1, with no clear D. This CDR3 has 15 amino acids. Trimming removed 6 bases at V and 0 bases at J, with 14 bases between. CDR1 MGHRA and CDR2 YSYEKL come from the germline V gene.

This clonotype came up a few times. Here the CDR3 reads CASSEGAHYNEQFF. In DNA, the CDR3 is TGTGCCAGCAGTGAGGGGGCCCATTACAATGAGCAGTTCTTC. This chain uses TRBV2 with TRBJ2-1, with TRBD1 as a possible D gene (6 bases). V gave up 3 bases and J gave up 4 bases, with 10 bases separating them. The germline V gene has CDR1 SNHLY and CDR2 FYNNEI. CDR3 length equals 14 residues.

This clonotype has more than one count but fewer than ten. V gene TRBV5-6 combines with J gene TRBJ2-7, with 8 bases matching TRBD1. In germline, CDR1 is SGHDT, CDR2 YYEEEE. This CDR3 comprises 16 residues. The V segment lost 6 bases and the J segment 4 bases; nucleotides outside the gene matches: 15. The CDR3 loop is CASTSTTGEVLYEQYF. In DNA form, the CDR3 reads TGTGCCAGCACCTCAACGACAGGGGAAGTGTTGTACGAGCAGTACTTC.

V gene TRBV7-2 combines with J gene TRBJ1-6, with D perhaps matching TRBD1 (6 bases). Germline V gene data show CDR1 as SGHTA and CDR2 as FQGNSA. CDR3 size: 17 residues. Trimming cost V 5 bases and J 9 bases, with 23 bases left between them. The CDR3 bases are TGTGCCAGCAGCCCAGGAGGTCGGCAGGGGATGATTTCACCCCTCCACTTT. This codes for CASSPGGRQGMISPLHF.

The chain is built from TRBV7-9 and TRBJ2-3; weak D call: TRBD2 (7 bases). The CDR3 consists of 15 residues. Trimming pared 5 bases from V and 2 bases from J, leaving 14 bases between. From germline, CDR1 is SEHNR and CDR2 FQNEAQ (reference sequence). The DNA for the CDR3 is TGTGCCAGCAGCCTTTTAGGGGGGGCCACAGATACGCAGTATTTT. This sequence encodes CASSLLGGATDTQYF.

This rearrangement joins TRBV7-2 to TRBJ2-1; 9 nucleotides line up with TRBD2. The CDR3 extends over 14 amino acids. V was clipped by 3 bases and J by 9 bases; unmatched bases: 6. From germline, CDR1 is SGHTA and CDR2 FQGNSA. The CDR3 bases are TGTGCCAGCAGCTTGGCGGGGGGGCCGAGTGAGCAGTTCTTC. This sequence encodes CASSLAGGPSEQFF.

This clonotype has only a few counts. V is TRBV18 and J is TRBJ2-7, with D tentatively TRBD1 (5 bases). Germline V gene sequence: CDR1 KGHSH, CDR2 LQKENI. The CDR3 length is 13 residues. The V and J ends lost 5 bases and 2 bases respectively, with 10 bases between them. CDR3 protein: CASSEDMAYEQYF. For the CDR3, the DNA is TGTGCCAGCTCAGAGGACATGGCCTACGAGCAGTACTTC.

This clonotype was recorded a few times. The CDR3 here is CSASRQDNTEAFF. The CDR3 nucleotides read TGCAGTGCTAGTAGACAGGACAACACTGAAGCTTTCTTT. The chain is built from TRBV20-1 and TRBJ1-1; TRBD1 might be the D (6 bases). V lost 3 bases and J lost 2, with 10 bases in between. The CDR3 spans 13 residues. Germline V lookup: CDR1 DFQATT, CDR2 SNEGSKA (reference sequence).

The rearrangement links TRBV4-3 to TRBJ1-4; 7 bases fit TRBD1. V dropped 0 bases and J dropped 8; count of bases not matched to a gene: 9. CDR1 is LGHNA, CDR2 YSLEER, per germline. This CDR3 is 16 amino acids long. CDR3 DNA: TGCGCCAGCAGCCAAGATCTTTCCAGGGGGAGGGAAAAACTGTTTTTT. Its protein is CASSQDLSRGREKLFF.

This clonotype came up a few times. The rearrangement joins TRBV10-3 to TRBJ2-7; 7 bases fit TRBD1. Looked up from germline, CDR1 is ENHRY and CDR2 is SYGVKD. V shed 3 bases, J shed 4 bases, and the junction held 12 bases outside the gene matches. The CDR3 is 16 amino acids. CDR3 in DNA: TGTGCCATCAGTGACTCGAAGACAGGGCTAGGGTACGAGCAGTACTTC. It translates to CAISDSKTGLGYEQYF.

This clonotype showed up many times. V is TRBV18 and J is TRBJ2-1; 10 nucleotides match TRBD2. Trimming removed 0 bases from V and 9 bases from J; junction bases left unmatched: 5. The germline V gene has CDR1 KGHSH and CDR2 LQKENI. The CDR3 extends over 15 amino acids. The DNA for the CDR3 is TGTGCCAGCTCACCACCCCAGCGGGGGGGCGGTGAGCAGTTCTTC. This sequence encodes CASSPPQRGGGEQFF.

V usage is TRBV9 and J usage is TRBJ1-2; 7 nucleotides agree with TRBD1. V shed 4 bases, J shed 5 bases, and the junction held 2 bases outside the gene matches. The germline V gene has CDR1 SGDLS and CDR2 YYNGEE. CDR3 length: 12 amino acids. CDR3 sequence: CASSTQGYGYTF. The CDR3 DNA reads as TGTGCCAGCAGCACACAGGGGTATGGCTACACCTTC.

The CDR3 sequence: CASSLTSKDTQYF. In DNA, the CDR3 is TGTGCCAGCAGCTTGACTAGCAAGGATACGCAGTATTTT. The genes are TRBV5-6 and TRBJ2-3, with D possibly being TRBD2 (6 bases). Trimming stripped 1 base from V and 6 bases from J, with 9 bases between. Germline lookup yields CDR1 SGHDT and CDR2 YYEEEE. The length of the CDR3 is 13 residues.

The CDR3 DNA sequence: TGTGCCAGCAGATCAGGGTACCAAGAGACCCAGTACTTC. Amino acid sequence: CASRSGYQETQYF. V gene TRBV7-2 combines with J gene TRBJ2-5; maybe TRBD1 (5 bases). This CDR3 has 13 amino acids. V was trimmed by 6 bases and J by 0 bases, leaving 8 bases between them. The V gene's germline CDR1 is SGHTA and CDR2 FQGNSA.

This clonotype was detected a few times. The rearrangement uses TRBV5-1 and TRBJ2-5; a possible D gene is TRBD1 (6 bases). The CDR3 consists of 18 residues. Germline CDR1 and CDR2: SGHRS and YFSETQ. Trimming removed 4 bases from V and 1 base from J, with 23 bases in between. CDR3 DNA sequence: TGCGCCAGCAGCCCGAAAAGGGGGACACGGGGAATCCAAGAGACCCAGTACTTC. Residues: CASSPKRGTRGIQETQYF.

This clonotype was detected ten times or more. The genes are TRBV5-1 and TRBJ1-1; D remains unclear. Trimming cost V 1 base and J 1 base, with 8 bases left between them. The CDR3 has 14 residues. Germline CDR1 is SGHRS and CDR2 is YFSETQ. CDR3 sequence reads: CASSLFDPNTEAFF. CDR3 nucleotide sequence: TGCGCCAGCAGCTTGTTCGACCCGAACACTGAAGCTTTCTTT.

This chain uses TRBV18 with TRBJ1-2, with TRBD1 identical over 7 bases. The germline gives CDR1 KGHSH, CDR2 LQKENI. The CDR3 has 15 amino acids. Germline trimming cut 3 bases from V and 4 bases from J; bases unmatched to any gene: 8. The CDR3 loop is CASSPQDRDAYGYTF. CDR3 nucleotide sequence: TGTGCCAGCTCACCTCAAGACAGGGACGCCTATGGCTACACCTTC.